This T cell receptor beta chain was sequenced during a study of quantifying T cell responses using KT2 cells. Study-wide background: cDNA was made from DNase-treated RNA using alpha and beta constant primers. Under optimum conditions, T4 ligation efficiency was estimated at more than 8.5%. The second PCR was a qPCR stopped at a predetermined fluorescence threshold. Broader study findings: Even the lowest spike-in, about one KT2 cell per 100,000 PBMC, yielded detectable KT2 sequences.

An oligo carrying a UMI was ligated to the cDNA 3' end. An equimolar mix of RC1.1 and RC1.2 primed the beta chain across TRBC1 and TRBC2. TCRdb fed the UMI-ligation and nested PCR reads into MiXCR, producing one record per CDR3 protein. The sample includes around 44,000 distinct CDR3 sequences, more than 15% of them seen just once. On this clonotype itself: Its antigen is undetermined.

The length of the CDR3 is 15 residues. V was clipped by 4 bases and J by 5 bases, with 17 bases between them. The germline V gene encodes CDR1 SGHKS and CDR2 YYEKEE (reference sequence). KT2, a clone with a known TCR, was spiked into unfractionated PBMC. This clonotype was sampled from a human donor. The sequenced sample was PBMCs spiked with cells of the T cell clone KT2. This chain joins TRBV5-5 and TRBJ2-3; maybe TRBD2 (7 bases). CDR3 coding DNA: TGTGCCAGCAGCCCGGGGGTCGGGGGGCAAGATACGCAGTATTTT. It translates to CASSPGVGGQDTQYF.